This T cell receptor beta chain derives from a study of cytomegalovirus exposure and HLA in healthy donors. General study points: In vitro confirmation showed three CMV-associated chains to be CMV antigen specific.

PCR involved 60 Vbeta and 13 Jbeta primers. TCRdb's copy holds only in-frame clones and misses some; the assay was immunoSEQ multiplex PCR. This sample yields about 85,000 clones, of which about 80% are seen a single time; approximately 23% belongs to the top ten. This clone has more than one count but fewer than ten. The antigen is not known. Germline values: CDR1 SGHRS, CDR2 YFSETQ. V was cut by 3 bases and J by 8 bases, with 13 bases left in between. The CDR3 is 13 amino acids. The specimen sequenced was PBMCs. The sequence came from a woman between 45 and 60 years old in good health and CMV-seropositive. J is TRBJ2-3 and V is TRBV5-1; perhaps TRBD2 as D (6 bases). The CDR3 DNA reads TGCGCCAGCAGCTCAACTGTCGGGGGTACGCAGTATTTT. Its protein product is CASSSTVGGTQYF.